These T cell receptor beta chains were read from a single sample in a study of read filtering for tumor transcriptome and immune sequencing. TCRdb re-called the reads through MiXCR, storing one row per CDR3 protein. This table holds fewer than 75,000 distinct CDR3 sequences, around a fifth found once. The sample taken for sequencing was a population of CD138-negative cells sorted from bone marrow. The receptors stem from a donor at least 40 years old with multiple myeloma. CDR3s include the opening cysteine and the closing phenylalanine or tryptophan. Clone size appears in some rows only: once, few, many, or a class for an expanded clone.

clone size	V gene	J gene	CDR3 protein
many	TRBV29-1	TRBJ1-2	CSVSGVFPQYYGYTF
few	TRBV7-9	TRBJ1-1	CASSVDRDTEAFF
.	TRBV12-3/TRBV12-4	TRBJ2-7	CASSPMVGAGTYEQYF
.	TRBV15	TRBJ1-1	CATSTYQGGSRNTEAFF
.	TRBV7-8	TRBJ2-3	CASSLVVSEASTDTQYF
many	TRBV6-2/TRBV6-3	TRBJ2-7	CASSYGGAASGPYEQYF
.	TRBV14	TRBJ1-1	CASSQDHKVRAFF
many	TRBV20-1	TRBJ2-7	CSARDLGTVSWEQYF
few	TRBV2	TRBJ2-2	CASSGPVAGTGELFF
many	TRBV5-4	TRBJ2-1	CASSRDSNEQFF
.	TRBV6-5	TRBJ2-7	CASSLTAAAYEQYF
.	TRBV6-6	TRBJ2-3	CASSWSGGTDTQYF
few	TRBV12-3/TRBV12-4	TRBJ1-1	CASSPTREAFF
many	TRBV9	TRBJ2-7	CASSVNEGYEQYF
many	TRBV19	TRBJ2-2	CASRISQNTGELFF
few	TRBV11-3	TRBJ2-2	CASTALGRQNTGELFF
many	TRBV20-1	TRBJ1-4	CSASARPNNEKLFF
many	TRBV2	TRBJ2-7	CASSGGASYEQYF
.	TRBV6-2/TRBV6-3	TRBJ2-2	CSSSPQTPWELFF
.	TRBV29-1	TRBJ2-1	CSVEVGWDSRIVRFF
few	TRBV6-1	TRBJ2-6	CASRPGDYLSGANVLTF
.	TRBV28	TRBJ1-1	CASSTPTTEALF
many	TRBV6-6	TRBJ2-3	CASSFNTDTQYF
.	TRBV6-6	TRBJ2-1	CASRLAGGGSYNEQFF
.	TRBV29-1	TRBJ2-1	CSVDRRQQHNEQFF
few	TRBV6-1	TRBJ2-7	CASSASGPYEQYF
many	TRBV24-1	TRBJ2-1	CATSDNGLAGNSYNEQFF
many	TRBV5-1	TRBJ1-1	CASSLGYESLNTEAFF
many	TRBV7-7	TRBJ2-2	CASSLAQAYSRGELFF
many	TRBV3-1	TRBJ2-2	CASSQGNPGTLEGGELFF
many	TRBV19	TRBJ1-4	CATSRGQDEKLFF
.	TRBV4-2	TRBJ2-3	CASSGASTGTQYF
.	TRBV16	TRBJ1-5	CASSQSGGGGEPQHF
.	TRBV4-1	TRBJ2-3	CASSQSERRGGTDTQYF
.	TRBV20-1	TRBJ2-1	CSAERGSSYNEQFF
medium-sized	TRBV3-1	TRBJ2-1	CASSQLSSYNEQFF
many	TRBV27	TRBJ2-7	CASLPDGGAQLYEQYF
many	TRBV20-1	TRBJ2-3	CSARGVTDTQYF
.	TRBV28	TRBJ1-3	CASSRDVGNTIYF
.	TRBV18	TRBJ2-2	CASSPPRGRQTGELFF
many	TRBV7-9	TRBJ1-5	CASSLGRDREFDQPQHF